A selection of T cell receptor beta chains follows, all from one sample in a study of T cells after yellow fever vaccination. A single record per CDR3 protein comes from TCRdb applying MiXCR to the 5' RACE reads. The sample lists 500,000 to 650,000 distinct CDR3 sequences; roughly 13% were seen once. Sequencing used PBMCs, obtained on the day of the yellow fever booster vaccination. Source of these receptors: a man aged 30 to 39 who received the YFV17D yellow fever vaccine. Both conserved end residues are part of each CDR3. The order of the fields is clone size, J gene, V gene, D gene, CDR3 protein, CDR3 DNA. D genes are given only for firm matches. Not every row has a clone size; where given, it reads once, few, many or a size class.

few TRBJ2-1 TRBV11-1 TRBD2 CASSWGGSAYNEQFF TGTGCCAGCAGCTGGGGCGGGAGCGCCTACAATGAGCAGTTCTTC
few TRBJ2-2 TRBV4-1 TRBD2 CASSQGGSAGATTGELFF TGCGCCAGCAGCCAAGGGGGGTCGGCGGGAGCCACCACCGGGGAGCTGTTTTTT
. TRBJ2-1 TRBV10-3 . CASSPWGAHNEQFF TGTGCCTCCTCACCTTGGGGCGCTCACAATGAGCAGTTCTTC
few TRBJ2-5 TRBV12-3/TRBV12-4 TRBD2 CASSLAGAKETQYF TGTGCCAGCAGCCTAGCGGGAGCAAAAGAAACCCAGTACTTC
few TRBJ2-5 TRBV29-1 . CSDEAQYF TGCAGCGACGAGGCCCAGTACTTC
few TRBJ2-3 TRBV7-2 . CASSPVGGPRDTQYF TGTGCCAGCAGCCCAGTCGGGGGGCCTAGAGATACGCAGTATTTT
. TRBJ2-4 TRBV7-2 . CASSLAPGGVAKNIQYF TGTGCCAGCAGCTTAGCCCCAGGGGGGGTAGCCAAAAACATTCAGTACTTC
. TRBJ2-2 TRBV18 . CASSPPGSNTGELFF TGTGCCAGCTCACCACCGGGATCGAACACCGGGGAGCTGTTTTTT
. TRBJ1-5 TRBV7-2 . CASSPRTGTSNQPQHF TGTGCCAGCAGCCCAAGAACAGGGACGAGCAATCAGCCCCAGCATTTT
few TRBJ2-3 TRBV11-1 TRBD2 CASSPFGFLLAVTDTQYF TGTGCCAGCAGCCCTTTCGGATTTTTACTAGCGGTCACAGATACGCAGTATTTT
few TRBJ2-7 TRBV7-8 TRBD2 CASRISGMGGYEQYF TGTGCCAGCAGAATTAGCGGGATGGGGGGCTACGAGCAGTACTTC
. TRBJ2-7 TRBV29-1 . CSVGTVRGDYEQYF TGCAGCGTCGGCACGGTCAGGGGGGACTACGAGCAGTACTTC
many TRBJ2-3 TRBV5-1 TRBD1 CASSLWDQGVTDTQYF TGCGCCAGCAGCTTGTGGGATCAGGGGGTCACAGATACGCAGTATTTT
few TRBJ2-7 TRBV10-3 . CAISDGQAYEQYF TGTGCCATCAGTGATGGACAAGCCTACGAGCAGTACTTC
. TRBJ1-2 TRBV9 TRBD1 CASSVEGTVGYGYTF TGTGCCAGCAGCGTAGAGGGGACAGTAGGCTATGGCTACACCTTC
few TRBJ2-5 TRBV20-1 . CSARGAGDGETQYF TGCAGTGCAAGGGGGGCAGGGGATGGGGAGACCCAGTACTTC
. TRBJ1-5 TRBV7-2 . CASSPDGGLGQPQHF TGTGCCAGCAGCCCCGACGGGGGGCTTGGGCAGCCCCAGCATTTT
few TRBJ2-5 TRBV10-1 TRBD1 CASSEGGGVTQYF TGCGCCAGCAGTGAAGGGGGCGGCGTGACCCAGTACTTC
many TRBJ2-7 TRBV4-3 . CASSQDRGEQYF TGCGCCAGCAGCCAAGATCGTGGCGAGCAGTACTTC
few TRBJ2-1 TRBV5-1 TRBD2 CASSLVVTSGSLGQFF TGCGCCAGCAGCTTGGTGGTTACTAGCGGGAGCCTGGGACAGTTCTTC
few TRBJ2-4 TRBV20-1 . CSATATQGSQNIQYF TGCAGTGCTACCGCAACCCAGGGGTCTCAAAACATTCAGTACTTC
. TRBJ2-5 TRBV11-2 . CASSVQRQETQYF TGTGCCAGCAGCGTACAGCGACAGGAGACCCAGTACTTC
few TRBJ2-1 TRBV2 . CASSESPRGEQFF TGTGCCAGCAGTGAATCCCCGCGGGGTGAGCAGTTCTTC
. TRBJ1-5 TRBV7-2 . CASSRDGYSNQPQHF TGTGCCAGCAGCCGGGACGGGTATAGCAATCAGCCCCAGCATTTT
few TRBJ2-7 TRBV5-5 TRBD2 CASTPEGLAVYEQYF TGTGCCAGCACCCCGGAGGGACTAGCGGTGTACGAGCAGTACTTC